This T cell receptor beta chain was sequenced in a study of OX40 agonist ivuxolimab in advanced cancers. This table comes from immunoSEQ multiplex PCR, and its TCRdb copy is limited to in-frame clones, with some not included. Here the sample spans approximately 39,000 clones, approximately 79% being singletons. Germline V lookup: CDR1 LNHDA, CDR2 SQIVND (reference sequence). J was trimmed by 2 bases and V by 3 bases; bases with no gene match: 1. CDR3 size: 14 residues. Patients were ineligible given autoimmune disease history or systemic immunosuppression. The TCR was taken from an adult with an advanced solid tumor such as melanoma, head and neck, liver or kidney cancer. The sample here was CD4+ or CD8+ T cells sorted from blood, taken in a trial of the OX40 agonist ivuxolimab. V usage is TRBV19 and J usage is TRBJ1-2, with 9 bases aligning to TRBD1. This chain's CDR3 is CASSMGTGNYGYTF. For the CDR3, the DNA is TGTGCCAGTAGTATGGGGACAGGGAACTATGGCTACACCTTC.